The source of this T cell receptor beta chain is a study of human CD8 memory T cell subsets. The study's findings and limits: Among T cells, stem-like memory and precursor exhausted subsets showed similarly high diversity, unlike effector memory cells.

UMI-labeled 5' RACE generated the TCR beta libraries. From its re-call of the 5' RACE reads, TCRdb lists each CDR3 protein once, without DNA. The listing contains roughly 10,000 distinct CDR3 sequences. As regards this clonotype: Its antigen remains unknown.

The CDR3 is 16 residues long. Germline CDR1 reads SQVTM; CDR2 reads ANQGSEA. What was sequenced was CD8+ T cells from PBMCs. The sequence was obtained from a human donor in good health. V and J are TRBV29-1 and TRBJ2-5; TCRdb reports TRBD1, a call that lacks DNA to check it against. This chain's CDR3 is CSVEEGGDRPIGTQYF.